The 30 T cell receptor beta chains reported below all come from one sample, sequenced in a study of T cells in Graves' hyperthyroidism and ophthalmopathy. From RNA transcripts, TCR beta CDR3 regions were amplified. The HTBI primer set drove a first-round RT-PCR of the TCR CDR3. One entry per CDR3 protein results from TCRdb running MiXCR on the multiplex PCR reads. The repertoire holds approximately 690,000 distinct CDR3 sequences, with roughly 15% as singletons. Sequenced input: blood. These TCRs come from a woman between 50 and 59 years old with Graves' ophthalmopathy.

This clonotype appeared many times. The rearrangement links TRBV11-2 to TRBJ2-1, with TRBD2 as a possible D gene (5 bases). Trimming left V 1 base short and J 7 bases short, with 17 bases between. The CDR3 is made up of 16 amino acids. CDR1 is SGHAT, CDR2 FQNNGV, per germline. CDR3 DNA: TGTGCCAGCAGCTTAGCCCCAAAGACTACCAAGAATGAGCAGTTCTTC. As protein: CASSLAPKTTKNEQFF.

This clonotype was seen at least ten times. The chain recombines TRBV15 with TRBJ1-1; 7 nucleotides match TRBD1. The CDR3 is made up of 15 amino acids. CDR1 LNHNV and CDR2 YYDKDF come from the germline V gene (reference sequence). V was pared by 0 bases and J by 4 bases, with 5 bases of the junction left unmatched. CDR3 in amino acids: CATSRDDRDVTEAFF. The CDR3 DNA reads TGTGCCACCAGCAGAGATGACAGGGACGTCACTGAAGCTTTCTTT.

This clonotype was picked up many times. V gene TRBV3-1 combines with J gene TRBJ1-1; tentatively, D is TRBD1 (6 bases). The CDR3 sequence is 13 residues long. V shed 5 bases and J shed 6 bases, with 13 bases lying between them. The germline V gene has CDR1 LGHDT and CDR2 YNNKEL (reference sequence). CDR3 amino acids: CASSSLRQAEAFF. The CDR3 nucleotides read TGTGCCAGCAGCTCTTTAAGACAGGCTGAAGCTTTCTTT.

This clonotype was picked up a small number of times. The chain uses TRBV24-1 and TRBJ2-1, with no clear D. The germline V gene has CDR1 KGHDR and CDR2 SFDVKD. Trimming shortened V by 4 bases and J by 0 bases, and 12 bases separated the two germline ends. The CDR3 contains 16 residues. The CDR3 DNA reads as TGTGCCACCAGTGAATCCAGTGGAACCTCCTACAATGAGCAGTTCTTC. Translating gives CATSESSGTSYNEQFF.

The chain employs TRBV7-9 and TRBJ2-5; 7 positions agree with TRBD1. With V trimmed by 3 bases and J by 5 bases, 9 bases remained unmatched. Looked up from germline, CDR1 is SEHNR and CDR2 is FQNEAQ (reference sequence). The CDR3 covers 15 residues. In nucleotides, the CDR3 is TGTGCCAGCAGCTTTTCAGGGGGATTCCGGGAGACCCAGTACTTC. Amino acids: CASSFSGGFRETQYF.

This clonotype showed up many times. The chain couples TRBV28 to TRBJ1-1; D uncertain. The CDR3 has 13 amino acids. From germline, CDR1 is MDHEN and CDR2 SYDVKM. The ends were cut back, 2 bases at V and 5 bases at J, with 9 bases in the middle. The CDR3 coding sequence is TGTGCCAGCAGTTTAACTTGGGGTACTGAAGCTTTCTTT. This gives the protein CASSLTWGTEAFF.

This clonotype was seen many times. J is TRBJ2-7 and V is TRBV6-6; tentatively, D is TRBD1 or TRBD2 (5 bases each). The CDR3 has 15 amino acids. Trimming took off 2 bases at V and 3 bases at J, with 14 bases between the two ends. Germline V gene data show CDR1 as MNHNY and CDR2 as SVGAGI (reference sequence). The CDR3 DNA is TGTGCCAGCAGTTACCCCGAGGGGCGCGTCTACGAGCAGTACTTC. Amino acids: CASSYPEGRVYEQYF.

The CDR3 sequence: CASSYKGLAGGGNEQFF. The CDR3 coding sequence is TGTGCCAGCAGTTACAAGGGACTAGCGGGAGGGGGCAATGAGCAGTTCTTC. The V call is TRBV27, the J call TRBJ2-1; 16 bases are shared with TRBD2. Unmatched junction bases numbered 6, after V lost 4 bases and J lost 6 bases. Germline V lookup: CDR1 MNHEY, CDR2 SMNVEV (reference sequence). The CDR3 totals 17 residues.

This clonotype was counted at least ten times. This chain connects TRBV7-9 to TRBJ1-2; D may be TRBD1 (6 bases). The CDR3 length is 14 residues. V lost 7 bases and J 0 bases, leaving 12 bases between the germline ends. Germline V CDR1 and CDR2: SEHNR, FQNEAQ (reference sequence). In DNA, the CDR3 is TGTGCCAGCACCTTGACAGGAGCTAACTATGGCTACACCTTC. Protein: CASTLTGANYGYTF.

The rearrangement joins TRBV30 to TRBJ1-1; D is unresolved. Trimming took 2 bases from V and 4 from J, leaving 11 bases between them. Germline CDR1 and CDR2: GTSNPN and SVGIG (reference sequence). This CDR3 spans 13 amino acids. Here the CDR3 reads CAWSIGGVTEAFF. Here the CDR3 DNA reads TGTGCCTGGAGTATCGGCGGGGTCACTGAAGCTTTCTTT.

This clonotype has ten or more counts. V and J are TRBV7-9 and TRBJ2-3, with TRBD1 matching 9 bases. Germline V CDR1 and CDR2: SEHNR, FQNEAQ (reference sequence). This CDR3 has 17 residues. Germline trimming cut 4 bases from V and 7 bases from J; bases unmatched to any gene: 15. CDR3 protein: CASSSLQGASWMYTQYF. CDR3 in DNA: TGTGCCAGCAGCTCGTTACAGGGGGCCTCTTGGATGTATACGCAGTATTTT.

Ten or more counts support this clonotype. The chain has TRBV7-9 and TRBJ2-3; tentative D call: TRBD2 (6 bases). The CDR3 is 13 amino acids. Germline V gene sequence: CDR1 SEHNR, CDR2 FQNEAQ (reference sequence). V was shortened by 5 bases and J by 6 bases, with 12 bases between the two germline ends. The CDR3 here is CASSVGTPDTQYF. CDR3 DNA sequence: TGTGCCAGCAGCGTTGGGACTCCTGATACGCAGTATTTT.

The chain has TRBV29-1 and TRBJ2-7, with TRBD2 matching 7 bases. The V and J ends lost 7 bases and 3 bases, in that order; junction bases with no gene match: 3. The CDR3 covers 11 residues. Germline V gene data show CDR1 as SQVTM and CDR2 as ANQGSEA. CDR3 DNA: TGCAGCGCCCGGACTAGCTACGAGCAGTACTTC. Translation gives CSARTSYEQYF.

The table lists this clonotype with many counts. The chain recombines TRBV18 with TRBJ1-3; unclear D gene. CDR1 is KGHSH, CDR2 LQKENI, per germline. The CDR3 is made up of 15 amino acids. Trimming removed 3 bases at V and 0 bases at J, with 9 bases between. The CDR3: CASSPSGVSGNTIYF. Here the CDR3 DNA reads TGTGCCAGCTCACCTTCAGGAGTCTCTGGAAACACCATATATTTT.

This clonotype was counted at least ten times. The CDR3 sequence is CASSEFIEAFF. The CDR3 DNA reads as TGTGCCAGCAGTGAATTCATTGAAGCTTTCTTT. The chain links TRBV2 to TRBJ1-1; D is undetermined. Germline V CDR1 and CDR2: SNHLY, FYNNEI. V lost 2 bases and J 7 bases, leaving 5 bases between the germline ends. This CDR3 has 11 residues.

This clonotype was picked up many times. CDR3 sequence: CASSFGEVSYEQYF. CDR3 sequence (DNA): TGTGCCAGCAGCTTTGGAGAAGTCTCCTACGAGCAGTACTTC. This chain joins TRBV13 and TRBJ2-7, with D uncertain. The CDR3 totals 14 residues. The germline CDR1 and CDR2 sequences are PRHDT and FYEKMQ (reference sequence). The V and J ends lost 3 bases and 0 bases respectively, with 9 bases between them.

This clonotype was seen only a few times. The chain joins TRBV4-1 to TRBJ2-5; D is ambiguous. The V and J ends lost 1 base and 0 bases respectively, with 6 bases between them. Germline V CDR1 and CDR2: MGHRA, YSYEKL. The CDR3 is 14 residues long. The DNA for the CDR3 is TGCGCCAGCAGCCAAGGCCCGAACCAAGAGACCCAGTACTTC. This encodes CASSQGPNQETQYF.

Regarding this clonotype: A much larger clone sits a single nucleotide away, making a read error possible. The rearrangement uses TRBV20-1 and TRBJ1-2; 8 bases align to TRBD1. The germline CDR1 and CDR2 sequences are DFQATT and SNEGSKA (reference sequence). The CDR3 spans 14 residues. The CDR3 loop is CSARRTGSVYGYAF. For the CDR3, the DNA is TGCAGTGCTAGACGGACAGGGTCGGTCTATGGCTACGCCTTC.

This clonotype was found a few times. The chain has TRBV29-1 and TRBJ2-1, with a possible D match to TRBD1 (6 bases). This CDR3 spans 12 amino acids. The germline V gene has CDR1 SQVTM and CDR2 ANQGSEA. Trimming shortened V by 2 bases and J by 6 bases, and 8 bases separated the two germline ends. The CDR3 bases are TGCAGCGTTGAATCCAGGGGCAATGAGCAGTTCTTC. It specifies CSVESRGNEQFF.

This clonotype was recorded many times. The V and J genes are TRBV20-1 and TRBJ2-3, with 11 bases that match TRBD2. The CDR3 consists of 19 residues. Per germline, CDR1 DFQATT and CDR2 SNEGSKA (reference sequence). Trimming cost V 1 base and J 3 bases; bases outside gene matches: 15. CDR3 DNA sequence: TGCAGTGCTAGAGTCGCCAGACTGTGGCTAGCGGGAGGTACAGATACGCAGTATTTT. Translating it yields CSARVARLWLAGGTDTQYF.

This clonotype was found many times. The chain links TRBV11-3 to TRBJ1-2; D is perhaps TRBD1 (6 bases). This CDR3 spans 16 amino acids. Germline V gene sequence: CDR1 SGHNT, CDR2 YENEEA. The V gene lost 0 bases and the J gene lost 3 bases, with 14 bases spanning the gap. The CDR3 sequence is CASSLDRQGQYYGYTF. The CDR3 DNA reads as TGTGCCAGCAGCTTAGATCGTCAGGGGCAATACTATGGCTACACCTTC.

This chain joins TRBV15 and TRBJ2-1; no clear D. V was clipped by 1 base and J by 0 bases, with 10 bases between them. The V gene's germline CDR1 is LNHNV and CDR2 YYDKDF (reference sequence). This CDR3 spans 16 amino acids. In DNA form, the CDR3 reads TGTGCCACCAGCAGAGTGGCCGGGTCCTCCTACAATGAGCAGTTCTTC. Its translation: CATSRVAGSSYNEQFF. Supplemented by reference TRBV15 and TRBJ2-1, the full variable domain reads DAMVIQNPRYQVTQFGKPVTLSCSQTLNHNVMYWYQQKSSQAPKLLFHYYDKDFNNEADTPDNFQSRRPNTSFCFLDIRSPGLGDTAMYLCATSRVAGSSYNEQFFGPGTRLTVL.

There are a few counts of this clonotype. The chain has TRBV10-3 and TRBJ2-2; TRBD2 agrees at 14 bases. The CDR3 is 19 residues long. Looked up from germline, CDR1 is ENHRY and CDR2 is SYGVKD. V lost 6 bases and J lost 4; bases outside the gene matches: 13. CDR3 protein: CAISGTSGRGHGFTGELFF. The CDR3 nucleotides read TGTGCCATCAGCGGGACTAGCGGGAGAGGGCACGGATTCACCGGGGAGCTGTTTTTT.

The chain recombines TRBV5-1 with TRBJ2-1; 14 bases map to TRBD2. The CDR3 runs 15 residues. The V and J ends lost 0 bases and 8 bases, in that order; junction bases with no gene match: 1. The germline V gene has CDR1 SGHRS and CDR2 YFSETQ. The CDR3 is CASSLGTSGRYEQFF. Written as DNA, the CDR3 is TGCGCCAGCAGCTTGGGGACTAGCGGGAGGTATGAGCAGTTCTTC.

This clonotype was seen many times. V gene TRBV28 combines with J gene TRBJ2-3; D not resolved. This CDR3 contains 11 residues. V shed 9 bases and J shed 6 bases, with 10 bases lying between them. Germline values: CDR1 MDHEN, CDR2 SYDVKM. The CDR3 region has the DNA TGTGCCAGGGGGTTCCGGGATACGCAGTATTTT. Its translation is CARGFRDTQYF.

The chain is built from TRBV20-1 and TRBJ2-5, with 13 bases aligning to TRBD2. Trimming cost V 3 bases and J 1 base; bases outside gene matches: 5. CDR1 and CDR2 from the germline V gene are DFQATT and SNEGSKA (reference sequence). The CDR3 is 16 residues long. The CDR3 here is CSARGTSGAFQETQYF. The CDR3 DNA is TGCAGTGCTAGGGGGACTAGCGGGGCGTTCCAAGAGACCCAGTACTTC.

This clonotype was seen repeatedly, ten times or more. V usage is TRBV4-3 and J usage is TRBJ2-1; 7 bases align to TRBD2. V dropped 4 bases and J dropped 9; count of bases not matched to a gene: 12. CDR3 length equals 15 residues. CDR1 is LGHNA and CDR2 is YSLEER in the germline V gene. This chain's CDR3 is CASSPAVIGGSEQFF. CDR3 bases: TGCGCCAGCAGCCCCGCGGTGATCGGCGGGAGTGAGCAGTTCTTC.

This rearrangement joins TRBV25-1 to TRBJ2-7; 7 positions agree with TRBD2. Germline values: CDR1 MGHDK, CDR2 SYGVNS. This CDR3 comprises 14 residues. Trimming cost V 5 bases and J 2 bases; bases outside gene matches: 6. CDR3 nucleotide sequence: TGTGCCAGCAGTCAGGGACTAACTCCCTACGAGCAGTACTTC. Its translation: CASSQGLTPYEQYF.

This clonotype was recorded a few times. This chain links TRBV20-1 with TRBJ2-1; D is ambiguous. V was pared by 2 bases and J by 2 bases, with 13 bases between. The CDR3 contains 15 residues. Germline assignment: CDR1 DFQATT and CDR2 SNEGSKA (reference sequence). This CDR3 reads CSARRDVTAYNEQFF. DNA of the CDR3: TGCAGTGCTAGACGAGACGTCACCGCCTACAATGAGCAGTTCTTC.

The chain links TRBV4-3 to TRBJ2-2; tentative D call: TRBD1 (6 bases). V dropped 3 bases and J dropped 2 bases, with 10 bases sitting between them. Germline-derived CDR1 and CDR2 are LGHNA and YSLEER. The CDR3 covers 15 residues. CDR3 nucleotide sequence: TGCGCCAGCAGCCACCCGGGACATAACACCGGGGAGCTGTTTTTT. It specifies CASSHPGHNTGELFF.